This T cell receptor (beta chain) came from a study of blood T cell repertoires in COVID-19 (TCRdb year 2020). Concerning the study at large: Samples from collaborators originated in the United States, Italy and Spain and spanned both the acute and convalescent phases of COVID-19. Subjects who had been exposed to COVID-19, were actively infected with it, or had recovered from it provided the deeply sampled blood TCRbeta repertoires that made up the dataset. Where HLA class I and class II types were available, the types were taken from metadata supplied by the sample provider, not from assay-based typing. The sample metadata nearly always contained a de-identified subject ID, COVID-19 status, age in years and sex. Samples were obtained from the ongoing ImmuneRACE study (first 160 participants) and from over 1,000 subjects provided by 6 global collaborators. A freely available public database, intended as a resource for researchers studying the immune response to SARS-CoV-2, is where the repertoires were released. The prospective study material was composed of cDNA or gDNA derived from T cells, B-cell-depleted T cells, or PBMCs. The research as a whole found: The quantity of clinical and demographic metadata differed by source and by participant and was supplied without curation.

TCRbeta CDR3 regions were amplified from genomic DNA by means of the immunoSEQ Assay, a bias-controlled multiplex PCR. On the study's bioinformatics: The number of nucleated cells in each sample was estimated from the amplification of reference gene primers within the assay. Sequence reads were collapsed and filtered to measure the absolute abundance of every unique TCRbeta CDR3 rearrangement. Productive Simpson clonality was computed per sample as the square root of Simpson's diversity index over productive rearrangements. TCRdb carries this immuneACCESS record with in-frame sequences only. Its versions omit some clonotypes, under half of them owing to an unresolved V gene in the studies checked, with the rest unexplained. D and trimming come from the DNA, and the V and J calls and clone size come from that table. The sample yields roughly 100,000 clones; roughly 81% were counted once. Clones ranked in the top ten supply more than 8% of the sample.

Points on this clone: The antigen it recognizes is unknown. No base-level quality is on record; no much larger clone is a single base apart.

Whole blood was collected in K2EDTA tubes by collaborating institutions according to the institutions' own protocols. For TCRbeta analysis, collaborators shipped samples in one of three forms: frozen whole blood, isolated PBMCs, or DNA extracted from either of those sample types. Per the germline V gene, MNHEY is the CDR1 and SVGEGT is the CDR2. Measured from the cysteine to the phenylalanine, the CDR3 is 17 residues long. Only the CDR3 part of the read is kept: 51 bases, read in frame from the first base. V and J are trimmed by 2 bases and 0 bases, and the gene matches miss 3 bases of the junction.

The sequenced material came from peripheral blood. The chain uses TRBV6-2 or TRBV6-3 and TRBJ2-2, and 10 junction bases match TRBD2. The sequence came from a woman between 70 and 85 years old with acute or convalescent COVID-19. The sequenced DNA: TGTGCCAGCAGTTACCCCCTAGCGGGAGCGAACACCGGGGAGCTGTTTTTT. Its translation is CASSYPLAGANTGELFF.